Below, 10 T cell receptor beta chains from the same sample are listed, as sequenced in a study of cytomegalovirus exposure and HLA in healthy donors. 60 Vbeta and 13 Jbeta primers were used in PCR. Only in-frame clones appear in the TCRdb table, and some are missing; sequencing was by immunoSEQ multiplex PCR. The table has approximately 140,000 clones, over 70% seen once. Sequencing used PBMCs. These receptors were collected from a woman aged 40-49 years in good health and CMV-seronegative.

This chain links TRBV9 with TRBJ2-7, with D possibly TRBD1 on 6 matching bases. The germline V gene has CDR1 SGDLS and CDR2 YYNGEE. The CDR3 covers 14 residues. Deletions cut 3 bases from V and 1 base from J, with 11 bases between. The CDR3 DNA reads as TGTGCCAGCAGCGGTCGGGACAATTCCTACGAGCAGTACTTC. This translates into CASSGRDNSYEQYF.

The CDR3: CASSLDWLRTDTQYF. CDR3 nucleotides: TGTGCCAGCAGCTTAGACTGGTTGCGGACAGATACGCAGTATTTT. J is TRBJ2-3 and V is TRBV7-2; D is undetermined. Trimming removed 1 base from V and 3 bases from J, with 11 bases in between. The CDR3 runs to 15 residues. Germline lookup yields CDR1 SGHTA and CDR2 FQGNSA.

V and J are TRBV9 and TRBJ2-1; 8 positions match TRBD1. The junction had 9 bases not matched to a gene; V was cut back by 4 bases and J by 9 bases. Germline V gene lookup returns CDR1 SGDLS and CDR2 YYNGEE. The CDR3 contains 14 residues. CDR3 in DNA: TGTGCCAGCAGCACCATGGACAGGGTGTCTGAGCAGTTCTTC. Translating gives CASSTMDRVSEQFF. The complete variable domain, with remaining parts taken from reference TRBV9 and TRBJ2-1, reads DSGVTQTPKHLITATGQRVTLRCSPRSGDLSVYWYQQSLDQGLQFLIQYYNGEERAKGNILERFSAQQFPDLHSELNLSSLELGDSALYFCASSTMDRVSEQFFGPGTRLTVL.

The chain combines TRBV7-2 with TRBJ2-5; maybe TRBD2 (6 bases). There are 14 residues in the CDR3. Germline V gives CDR1 SGHTA, CDR2 FQGNSA. The V and J ends lost 1 base and 0 bases respectively, with 6 bases between them. The DNA for the CDR3 is TGTGCCAGCAGCTTAGAGCGGGACCAAGAGACCCAGTACTTC. Its translation is CASSLERDQETQYF.

The chain joins TRBV14 to TRBJ2-7; TRBD2 aligns across 10 bases. Germline V gives CDR1 SGHDN, CDR2 FVKESK. J lost 3 bases, V lost 0 bases, and 8 bases had no gene match. The CDR3 loop spans 17 amino acids. Here the CDR3 DNA reads TGTGCCAGCAGCCAAGACTTACTAGCGGGGCAACTCTACGAGCAGTACTTC. Protein product: CASSQDLLAGQLYEQYF.

CDR3: CASRPDRGLWGYTF. DNA of the CDR3: TGCGCCAGCAGGCCCGACAGGGGGCTTTGGGGCTACACCTTC. The J gene is TRBJ1-2, the V gene TRBV4-1, with TRBD1 matching over 10 bases. With 6 bases clipped from V and 8 bases from J, the junction kept 9 bases outside the gene matches. The CDR3 is 14 residues long. Germline V gene sequence: CDR1 MGHRA, CDR2 YSYEKL.

The chain couples TRBV7-2 to TRBJ2-7; possibly TRBD2 for D (6 bases). The CDR3 is 15 amino acids. Trimming removed 2 bases at V and 4 bases at J, with 15 bases between. In germline, CDR1 is SGHTA, CDR2 FQGNSA. CDR3: CASSLYGSTGYEQYF. CDR3 nucleotide sequence: TGTGCCAGCAGCTTATACGGGAGTACGGGGTACGAGCAGTACTTC. Variable domain in full (rest from reference TRBV7-2 and TRBJ2-7): GAGVSQSPSNKVTEKGKDVELRCDPISGHTALYWYRQSLGQGLEFLIYFQGNSAPDKSGLPSDRFSAERTGGSVSTLTIQRTQQEDSAVYLCASSLYGSTGYEQYFGPGTRLTVT.

V is TRBV27 and J is TRBJ2-3; TRBD2 matches at 9 bases. Germline V gene lookup returns CDR1 MNHEY and CDR2 SMNVEV (reference sequence). The CDR3 length is 15 residues. Unmatched junction bases numbered 3, after V lost 4 bases and J lost 1 base. The CDR3 is CASSYRLAGTDTQYF. CDR3 DNA: TGTGCCAGCAGTTACCGACTAGCGGGCACAGATACGCAGTATTTT.

This clone was detected only a few times. J is TRBJ1-5 and V is TRBV6-1, with D hard to call. Germline CDR1 reads MNHNS; CDR2 reads SASEGT. The CDR3 is 12 amino acids. V dropped 1 base and J dropped 11 bases, with 9 bases sitting between them. The CDR3: CASSEVPGTQHF. CDR3 DNA sequence: TGTGCCAGCAGTGAAGTTCCGGGGACCCAGCATTTT.

The chain recombines TRBV29-1 with TRBJ1-1; TRBD1 aligns across 9 bases. Germline values: CDR1 SQVTM, CDR2 ANQGSEA. Unmatched junction bases numbered 7, after V lost 1 base and J lost 7 bases. The CDR3 is 14 amino acids. The chain's CDR3 is CSVEGGTGKIEAFF. In DNA form, the CDR3 reads TGCAGCGTTGAAGGGGGGACAGGGAAAATTGAAGCTTTCTTT.